This is a list of T cell receptor beta chains from one sample in a study of T cell changes during pregnancy in multiple sclerosis. The repertoire was sequenced with immunoSEQ multiplex PCR; TCRdb's copy has only in-frame clones and lacks some. The repertoire includes tens of thousands of clones, 90% of them detected once, and about 0.6% sits in the top ten. The sample in question was CD4+ T cells from peripheral blood mononuclear cells, obtained in the second trimester of pregnancy. The source is a female donor with multiple sclerosis, enrolled in a pregnancy study. CDR3s include the opening cysteine and the closing phenylalanine or tryptophan. Each record gives: clone size, J gene, D gene, V gene, CDR3 DNA, CDR3 protein. A D gene is named only where the DNA matches it firmly. Size values are once, few and many counts, or a class for expanded clones, and some rows have none.

abundance: -
j_gene: TRBJ1-2
d_gene: -
v_gene: TRBV11-3
CDR3nt: TGTGCCAGCAGCTTAGGCGGGGACTATGGCTACACCTTC
CDR3aa: CASSLGGDYGYTF

abundance: -
j_gene: TRBJ2-1
d_gene: TRBD2
v_gene: TRBV19
CDR3nt: TGTGCCAGTAGGATCGGACTAGCGGGAGGTGGGGGGAACAATGAGCAGTTCTTC
CDR3aa: CASRIGLAGGGGNNEQFF

abundance: -
j_gene: TRBJ2-7
d_gene: TRBD1
v_gene: TRBV28
CDR3nt: TGTGCCAGCAGTTTACGGCGGACAGGCTCCTCCTACGAGCAGTACTTC
CDR3aa: CASSLRRTGSSYEQYF

abundance: -
j_gene: TRBJ2-3
d_gene: TRBD2
v_gene: TRBV7-6
CDR3nt: TGTGCCAGCAGCTTAGGGACTAGCGGGAGGTCAGATACGCAGTATTTT
CDR3aa: CASSLGTSGRSDTQYF

abundance: -
j_gene: TRBJ2-3
d_gene: -
v_gene: TRBV21-1
CDR3nt: TGTGCCAGCAGCAAAGTTGGACTAGCGGGACTTAGCACAGATACGCAGTATTTT
CDR3aa: CASSKVGLAGLSTDTQYF

abundance: -
j_gene: TRBJ2-5
d_gene: TRBD2
v_gene: TRBV2
CDR3nt: TGTGCCAGCAGGTCCCCCGGGGGGGTCGGTGAGACCCAGTACTTC
CDR3aa: CASRSPGGVGETQYF

abundance: once
j_gene: TRBJ2-1
d_gene: TRBD2
v_gene: TRBV30
CDR3nt: TGTGCCAGCGGGAGGATTTACAATGAGCAGTTCTTC
CDR3aa: CASGRIYNEQFF

abundance: -
j_gene: TRBJ2-2
d_gene: -
v_gene: TRBV7-3
CDR3nt: TGTGCCAGCAGCTTAGGCTGGACCGGGGAGCTGTTTTTT
CDR3aa: CASSLGWTGELFF

abundance: -
j_gene: TRBJ2-7
d_gene: -
v_gene: TRBV7-2
CDR3nt: TGTGCCAGCGGGCCCCCTGGAGGGAGAGGGAACGAGCAGTACTTC
CDR3aa: CASGPPGGRGNEQYF

abundance: -
j_gene: TRBJ2-2
d_gene: -
v_gene: TRBV11-3
CDR3nt: TGTGCCAGCAGCTTAGACCAGGGGGGAACCGGGGAGCTGTTTTTT
CDR3aa: CASSLDQGGTGELFF

abundance: -
j_gene: TRBJ2-7
d_gene: TRBD2
v_gene: TRBV18
CDR3nt: TGTGCCAGCTCCCCAGCGGGGCTAACCCAAACCTACGAGCAGTACTTC
CDR3aa: CASSPAGLTQTYEQYF

abundance: -
j_gene: TRBJ2-7
d_gene: TRBD2
v_gene: TRBV30
CDR3nt: TGTGCCTGGACTAGCGGATCATACGAGCAGTACTTC
CDR3aa: CAWTSGSYEQYF

abundance: few
j_gene: TRBJ1-4
d_gene: TRBD1
v_gene: TRBV7-9
CDR3nt: TGTGCCAGCAGCTCACAGGGGGGATGGAATGAAAAACTGTTTTTT
CDR3aa: CASSSQGGWNEKLFF

abundance: -
j_gene: TRBJ1-1
d_gene: -
v_gene: TRBV6-1
CDR3nt: TGTGCCAGCAGCGCTGGACAGAACACTGAAGCTTTCTTT
CDR3aa: CASSAGQNTEAFF

abundance: -
j_gene: TRBJ2-7
d_gene: -
v_gene: TRBV28
CDR3nt: TGTGCCAGCAGCTGGGGAGGCTACGAGCAGTACTTC
CDR3aa: CASSWGGYEQYF

abundance: -
j_gene: TRBJ2-1
d_gene: -
v_gene: TRBV7-9
CDR3nt: TGTGCCAGCAGCCCAGGCACAGGGTGGGTCAATGAGCAGTTCTTC
CDR3aa: CASSPGTGWVNEQFF

abundance: -
j_gene: TRBJ2-5
d_gene: -
v_gene: TRBV2
CDR3nt: TGTGCCAGCACTCGACAGCTCCAAGAGACCCAGTACTTC
CDR3aa: CASTRQLQETQYF

abundance: -
j_gene: TRBJ1-3
d_gene: -
v_gene: TRBV7-2
CDR3nt: TGTGCCAGCAGCTTCGACAGCCGCTCTGGAAACACCATATATTTT
CDR3aa: CASSFDSRSGNTIYF

abundance: -
j_gene: TRBJ2-1
d_gene: TRBD2
v_gene: TRBV12-5
CDR3nt: TGTGCTAGTGGTTTGCTCTCCGGGACTAGCCATGAGCAGTTCTTC
CDR3aa: CASGLLSGTSHEQFF

abundance: -
j_gene: TRBJ2-3
d_gene: TRBD2
v_gene: TRBV30
CDR3nt: TGTGCCTGGATACCCCTAGCGGGCACAGATACGCAGTATTTT
CDR3aa: CAWIPLAGTDTQYF

abundance: -
j_gene: TRBJ2-3
d_gene: TRBD1
v_gene: TRBV9
CDR3nt: TGTGCCAGCGGGAGACAGGGCTCGACAGATACGCAGTATTTT
CDR3aa: CASGRQGSTDTQYF

abundance: once
j_gene: TRBJ2-5
d_gene: -
v_gene: TRBV4-1
CDR3nt: TGCGCCAGCAGCCAACGTACAGGGTGGGAGACCCAGTACTTC
CDR3aa: CASSQRTGWETQYF

abundance: -
j_gene: TRBJ2-5
d_gene: -
v_gene: TRBV7-9
CDR3nt: TGTGCCAGCAGCTTAGGAGGACAGATAAAAGAGACCCAGTACTTC
CDR3aa: CASSLGGQIKETQYF

abundance: -
j_gene: TRBJ2-3
d_gene: TRBD1
v_gene: TRBV28
CDR3nt: TGTGCCAGCGGAGGGCAGGGGGCCTTCACAGATACGCAGTATTTT
CDR3aa: CASGGQGAFTDTQYF

abundance: -
j_gene: TRBJ2-7
d_gene: TRBD2
v_gene: TRBV5-6
CDR3nt: TGTGCCAGCAGCTTGGTCGAGACTAGCTGGGTCGAGCAGTACTTC
CDR3aa: CASSLVETSWVEQYF

abundance: -
j_gene: TRBJ1-1
d_gene: -
v_gene: TRBV18
CDR3nt: TGTGCCAGCTCAACCAGCACAGGGCCCTTAAGCACTGAAGCTTTCTTT
CDR3aa: CASSTSTGPLSTEAFF

abundance: -
j_gene: TRBJ1-3
d_gene: TRBD1
v_gene: TRBV9
CDR3nt: TGTGCCAGCAGCGCCAGCTTGCCTGGGACAGGGGCTGGAAACACCATATATTTT
CDR3aa: CASSASLPGTGAGNTIYF